This TCR beta chain was profiled in a study of blood T cell repertoires in COVID-19. At the level of the study: The study drew acute and convalescent COVID-19 samples from the United States, Italy and Spain.

The length of the CDR3 is 13 residues. Germline V CDR1 and CDR2: MNHEY, SMNVEV (reference sequence). V shed 2 bases and J shed 5 bases, with 9 bases lying between them. Enrollment of patients from Seattle took place during active infection, with longitudinal follow-up. Only in-frame clones appear in the TCRdb table, and some are missing; sequencing was by immunoSEQ multiplex PCR. The sample comprises around 100,000 clones, 75% to 90% of which are singletons, and approximately 5% rests with the top ten. The chain couples TRBV27 to TRBJ1-1, with no clear D. The sequenced sample was peripheral blood. This receptor was taken from a woman aged 55-69 years with COVID-19, enrolled during active disease. The chain's CDR3 is CASSLRAGTEAFF. The CDR3 DNA reads as TGTGCCAGCAGTTTACGAGCGGGAACTGAAGCTTTCTTT.